The 29 T cell receptor beta chains listed next were all sequenced from one sample in a study of blood T cell repertoires in COVID-19. This table comes from immunoSEQ multiplex PCR, and its TCRdb copy is limited to in-frame clones, with some not included. The repertoire includes tens of thousands of clones, 90% to 95% of them detected once, and nearly 8.5% sits in the top ten. The specimen was peripheral blood. Receptors originate from a human donor in a cohort sampled during active COVID-19.

This chain uses TRBV15 with TRBJ1-2; D not certain. V was pared by 5 bases and J by 14 bases, with 21 bases between. This CDR3 is built from 13 residues. Germline-derived CDR1 and CDR2 are LNHNV and YYDKDF (reference sequence). CDR3 in DNA: TGTGCCACCAGCTCCCGAAGAGGGCCCTCGCGTACCTTC. As protein: CATSSRRGPSRTF.

This clone was observed a few times. CDR3 residues: CASSSPGTGGYEQYF. Written as DNA, the CDR3 is TGTGCCAGCAGCTCCCCCGGGACAGGGGGCTACGAGCAGTACTTC. This rearrangement joins TRBV7-9 to TRBJ2-7; TRBD1 matches 11 bases. This CDR3 is 15 amino acids long. Germline trimming cut 4 bases from V and 3 bases from J; bases unmatched to any gene: 5. Germline values: CDR1 SEHNR, CDR2 FQNEAQ (reference sequence).

The rearrangement links TRBV11-2 to TRBJ1-2; 8 positions agree with TRBD1. With 6 bases clipped from V and 8 bases from J, the junction kept 14 bases outside the gene matches. The CDR3 is 15 residues long. Germline V gene sequence: CDR1 SGHAT, CDR2 FQNNGV. CDR3 region: CASSGTGTGFWGYTF. In DNA form, the CDR3 reads TGTGCCAGCAGTGGGACTGGGACAGGCTTTTGGGGCTACACCTTC. Together with reference TRBV11-2 and TRBJ1-2, the CDR3 gives the full variable domain: EAGVAQSPRYKIIEKRQSVAFWCNPISGHATLYWYQQILGQGPKLLIQFQNNGVVDDSQLPKDRFSAERLKGVDSTLKIQPAKLEDSAVYLCASSGTGTGFWGYTFGSGTRLTVV.

The chain recombines TRBV27 with TRBJ1-2, with no clear D. This CDR3 contains 14 residues. V was trimmed by 3 bases and J by 2 bases, leaving 10 bases between them. CDR1 is MNHEY, CDR2 SMNVEV, per germline (reference sequence). CDR3 DNA: TGTGCCAGCAGTTTTAGCCGCTCAAACTATGGCTACACCTTC. This gives the protein CASSFSRSNYGYTF.

This chain uses TRBV19 with TRBJ1-5, with TRBD1 identical over 7 bases. V dropped 5 bases and J dropped 0; count of bases not matched to a gene: 10. Germline loops: CDR1 LNHDA, CDR2 SQIVND (reference sequence). The CDR3 has 17 amino acids. CDR3 protein: CASSARTGSLSNQPQHF. The CDR3 DNA sequence: TGTGCCAGTAGTGCAAGGACAGGCTCACTTAGCAATCAGCCCCAGCATTTT.

The rearrangement uses TRBV27 and TRBJ2-7, with TRBD1 identical over 10 bases. The CDR3 is 15 amino acids. After removal of 4 bases from V and 7 bases from J, the junction contained 10 bases not matched to a gene. Germline lookup yields CDR1 MNHEY and CDR2 SMNVEV (reference sequence). CDR3 sequence reads: CASSSYRQGAREQYF. The DNA of the CDR3 is TGTGCCAGCAGTTCCTATAGACAGGGGGCTAGGGAGCAGTACTTC.

The chain couples TRBV4-1 to TRBJ1-5, with a weak D call TRBD1 (6 bases). Germline lookup yields CDR1 MGHRA and CDR2 YSYEKL. V was shortened by 0 bases and J by 7 bases, with 13 bases between the two germline ends. This CDR3 contains 15 residues. The CDR3 region has the DNA TGCGCCAGCAGCCAAGAGGACAGTTACATCCAGCCCCAGCATTTT. Its protein product is CASSQEDSYIQPQHF.

The V call is TRBV6-4, the J call TRBJ1-5; D is ambiguous. Germline V gene lookup returns CDR1 MRHNA and CDR2 SNTAGT. The ends were cut back, 11 bases at V and 7 bases at J, with 30 bases in the middle. This CDR3 has 17 residues. DNA for the CDR3: TGTGCCCCCCGGGGAGCGCCCCCCCAATACCCCCCACAGCCCCAGCATTTT. This translates into CAPRGAPPQYPPQPQHF.

The V and J genes are TRBV2 and TRBJ1-1, with 9 bases fitting TRBD1. There are 17 residues in the CDR3. Germline trimming cut 5 bases from V and 2 bases from J; bases unmatched to any gene: 12. From germline, CDR1 is SNHLY and CDR2 FYNNEI. CDR3 region: CASSPGTGPELNTEAFF. The CDR3 bases are TGTGCCAGCAGTCCGGGGACAGGGCCGGAGTTAAACACTGAAGCTTTCTTT.

This rearrangement joins TRBV5-6 to TRBJ1-1; TRBD1 matches at 7 bases. J gave up 4 bases and V 5 bases, and 5 bases lay outside the gene matches. Germline assignment: CDR1 SGHDT and CDR2 YYEEEE. The CDR3 loop spans 13 amino acids. The CDR3 reads CASSYRGGTEAFF. The CDR3 bases are TGTGCCAGCAGTTACAGGGGTGGCACTGAAGCTTTCTTT.

The CDR3 spells CASSLLGTGGNQPQHF. The CDR3 coding sequence is TGTGCCAGCAGTTTACTCGGGACAGGAGGAAATCAGCCCCAGCATTTT. This sequence joins TRBV27 and TRBJ1-5; 8 bases line up with TRBD1. V was pared by 2 bases and J by 4 bases, with 7 bases of the junction left unmatched. The CDR3 is 16 amino acids. Germline V CDR1 and CDR2: MNHEY, SMNVEV (reference sequence).

J is TRBJ1-2 and V is TRBV27; 8 bases align to TRBD1. The CDR3 contains 13 residues. The ends lost 5 bases at V and 8 bases at J; junction bases unmatched: 7. Germline V gives CDR1 MNHEY, CDR2 SMNVEV (reference sequence). The CDR3 protein is CASSRTGTMGYTF. CDR3 DNA sequence: TGTGCCAGCAGTCGGACAGGGACTATGGGCTACACCTTC.

The gene calls are TRBV11-2 and TRBJ1-6; D may be TRBD1 (6 bases). Germline V gives CDR1 SGHAT, CDR2 FQNNGV. Trimming removed 5 bases from V and 5 bases from J, with 22 bases in between. The CDR3 has 18 amino acids. CDR3: CASSQGRSAAVNNSPLHF. For the CDR3, the DNA is TGTGCCAGCAGCCAGGGGCGGTCAGCAGCTGTTAATAATTCACCCCTCCACTTT.

This sequence joins TRBV27 and TRBJ1-6; D gene uncertain. Germline CDR1 and CDR2: MNHEY and SMNVEV (reference sequence). This CDR3 has 20 residues. Trimming took off 6 bases at V and 1 base at J, with 25 bases between the two ends. The CDR3 nucleotides read TGTGCCAGCAGACTCAGAGCGGAGCCCATCGCCCTTTCCTATAATTCACCCCTCCACTTT. Amino acid sequence: CASRLRAEPIALSYNSPLHF.

J is TRBJ1-3 and V is TRBV24-1; 7 bases match TRBD1. Germline lookup yields CDR1 KGHDR and CDR2 SFDVKD. J gave up 0 bases and V 5 bases, and 9 bases lay outside the gene matches. The CDR3 sequence is 17 residues long. DNA of the CDR3: TGTGCCACCAGTGTCGACAGGGTGGGGATCTCTGGAAACACCATATATTTT. As protein: CATSVDRVGISGNTIYF.

V and J are TRBV11-1 and TRBJ1-2; the match to TRBD1 covers 7 bases. Trimming removed 0 bases from V and 5 bases from J; junction bases left unmatched: 0. Germline V gives CDR1 SGHAT, CDR2 FQDESV (reference sequence). The CDR3 is 13 residues long. The CDR3 region is CASSLAQGYGYTF. The CDR3 DNA reads TGTGCCAGCAGCTTAGCACAGGGGTATGGCTACACCTTC.

This rearrangement joins TRBV12-5 to TRBJ2-7; 7 bases map to TRBD1. Per the germline V gene, CDR1 is LGHNT and CDR2 is FRNRAP. The CDR3 length is 14 residues. Trimming removed 1 base from V and 3 bases from J; junction bases left unmatched: 3. The CDR3 spells CASGLAGQIYEQYF. CDR3 sequence (DNA): TGTGCTAGTGGTTTGGCGGGACAGATCTACGAGCAGTACTTC. Drawing the rest from reference TRBV12-5 and TRBJ2-7, the complete variable domain is DARVTQTPRHKVTEMGQEVTMRCQPILGHNTVFWYRQTMMQGLELLAYFRNRAPLDDSGMPKDRFSAEMPDATLATLKIQPSEPRDSAVYFCASGLAGQIYEQYFGPGTRLTVT.

The chain couples TRBV11-3 to TRBJ1-2; TRBD1 aligns across 7 bases. Germline lookup yields CDR1 SGHNT and CDR2 YENEEA. The CDR3 runs 15 residues. The ends lost 6 bases at V and 2 bases at J; junction bases unmatched: 9. As DNA, the CDR3 is TGTGCCAGCAGGATAGGGGGCCCAGGGAACTATGGCTACACCTTC. Residues: CASRIGGPGNYGYTF.

V and J are TRBV28 and TRBJ2-7; TRBD1 matches 9 bases. Germline-derived CDR1 and CDR2 are MDHEN and SYDVKM. Trimming cost V 3 bases and J 5 bases; bases outside gene matches: 8. This CDR3 spans 15 amino acids. This chain's CDR3 is CASSLRGQGVDEQYF. DNA for the CDR3: TGTGCCAGCAGTTTGAGGGGACAGGGCGTCGACGAGCAGTACTTC.

The gene calls are TRBV11-2 and TRBJ2-7; 7 bases agree with TRBD1. CDR1 SGHAT and CDR2 FQNNGV come from the germline V gene. V dropped 2 bases and J dropped 5; count of bases not matched to a gene: 15. The CDR3 covers 17 residues. Here the CDR3 reads CASSLKYLGRGTHEQYF. The CDR3 DNA reads as TGTGCCAGCAGCTTAAAGTATCTCGGCAGGGGGACCCACGAGCAGTACTTC.

The chain recombines TRBV7-3 with TRBJ2-1, with D possibly TRBD2 on 6 matching bases. V was cut by 4 bases and J by 7 bases, with 20 bases left in between. Germline V gives CDR1 SGHTA, CDR2 FQGTGA. This CDR3 is built from 16 residues. CDR3 coding DNA: TGTGCCAGCAGCTCGGGGCAGAGGGAGGTGGGGAATGAGCAGTTCTTC. Its protein product is CASSSGQREVGNEQFF.

V is TRBV27 and J is TRBJ2-2; the match to TRBD2 covers 12 bases. Trimming removed 1 base from V and 0 bases from J; junction bases left unmatched: 6. CDR1 MNHEY and CDR2 SMNVEV come from the germline V gene (reference sequence). The CDR3 is made up of 19 amino acids. CDR3 in amino acids: CASSLYALAGGTNTGELFF. CDR3 bases: TGTGCCAGCAGTTTATATGCACTAGCGGGGGGCACGAACACCGGGGAGCTGTTTTTT.

This sequence joins TRBV2 and TRBJ1-6, with D tentatively TRBD1 (5 bases). V was cut by 8 bases and J by 0 bases, with 11 bases left in between. This CDR3 has 15 residues. CDR1 and CDR2 (germline): SNHLY, FYNNEI. The CDR3 bases are TGTGCCAGCGGGGCTGCCAGCTCCTATAATTCACCCCTCCACTTT. This translates into CASGAASSYNSPLHF.

CDR3 nucleotide sequence: TGCAGCGTTGTGACAGGGGGCACTGAAGCTTTCTTT. Amino acid sequence: CSVVTGGTEAFF. This chain joins TRBV29-1 and TRBJ1-1; TRBD1 agrees at 9 bases. The CDR3 covers 12 residues. The germline V gene encodes CDR1 SQVTM and CDR2 ANQGSEA. Trimming removed 4 bases from V and 4 bases from J; junction bases left unmatched: 1. Full variable domain (remainder filled in from reference TRBV29-1 and TRBJ1-1): SAVISQKPSRDICQRGTSLTIQCQVDSQVTMMFWYRQQPGQSLTLIATANQGSEATYESGFVIDKFPISRPNLTFSTLTVSNMSPEDSSIYLCSVVTGGTEAFFGQGTRLTVV.

V gene TRBV2 combines with J gene TRBJ1-2; tentatively, D is TRBD1 (6 bases). Germline CDR1 SNHLY, CDR2 FYNNEI. The V gene lost 6 bases and the J gene lost 2 bases, with 10 bases spanning the gap. The CDR3 covers 13 residues. CDR3 residues: CASSPTGNYGYTF. Written as DNA, the CDR3 is TGTGCCAGCAGCCCAACAGGGAACTATGGCTACACCTTC.

The chain employs TRBV11-2 and TRBJ2-3; 8 bases line up with TRBD2. The CDR3 is 17 amino acids. In germline, CDR1 is SGHAT, CDR2 FQNNGV. V lost 5 bases and J lost 0; bases outside the gene matches: 10. The CDR3 loop is CASSPRKAGESTDTQYF. The CDR3 DNA is TGTGCCAGCAGCCCACGAAAAGCGGGAGAAAGCACAGATACGCAGTATTTT.

The chain joins TRBV5-6 to TRBJ1-2; TRBD1 matches at 8 bases. The V and J ends lost 5 bases and 8 bases, in that order; junction bases with no gene match: 8. Germline-derived CDR1 and CDR2 are SGHDT and YYEEEE. CDR3 length: 13 residues. CDR3 nucleotide sequence: TGTGCCAGCAGGAAGGACAGGGCTAGAGGCTACACCTTC. This encodes CASRKDRARGYTF. The entire variable domain, with the rest obtained from reference TRBV5-6 and TRBJ1-2, is as follows: DAGVTQSPTHLIKTRGQQVTLRCSPKSGHDTVSWYQQALGQGPQFIFQYYEEEERQRGNFPDRFSGHQFPNYSSELNVNALLLGDSALYLCASRKDRARGYTFGSGTRLTVV.

The chain uses TRBV11-2 and TRBJ1-2, with TRBD1 matching 10 bases. Germline V gene lookup returns CDR1 SGHAT and CDR2 FQNNGV. The CDR3 covers 16 residues. V was pared by 2 bases and J by 7 bases, with 10 bases of the junction left unmatched. The CDR3 DNA is TGTGCCAGCAGCTTAAAACGACAGGGGGCGAAGTCTGGCTACACCTTC. Its translation is CASSLKRQGAKSGYTF.

V usage is TRBV15 and J usage is TRBJ1-2, with TRBD1 matching 10 bases. V lost 5 bases, J lost 4 bases, and 7 bases stayed unmatched. This CDR3 spans 15 amino acids. CDR1 and CDR2 from the germline V gene are LNHNV and YYDKDF (reference sequence). CDR3 bases: TGTGCCACCAGCGTTCTTAGGACAGGGGGCTATGGCTACACCTTC. Residues: CATSVLRTGGYGYTF.